Detailed here is one T cell receptor beta chain. The CDR3 is 12 amino acids. V lost 3 bases and J lost 9, with 11 bases in between. Looked up from germline, CDR1 is LNHDA and CDR2 is SQIVND (reference sequence). These data belong to a study of cytomegalovirus exposure and HLA in healthy donors. The PCR had 60 Vbeta and 13 Jbeta primers. Sequenced by immunoSEQ multiplex PCR; TCRdb stores in-frame clones only, minus some. This sample has about 100,000 clones, with around 76% found just once. The clonotype comes from a man aged 40-50 years in good health and CMV-seropositive. The rearrangement uses TRBV19 and TRBJ2-5; a weak D match, TRBD2 (5 bases). Sequencing used PBMCs. CDR3 loop: CASSMGSEAQYF. The CDR3 DNA reads as TGTGCCAGTAGTATGGGTAGCGAAGCCCAGTACTTC.